This T cell receptor beta chain was identified in a study of blood T cells in healthy people across ages. For the second PCR, which ran for about 6 to 11 cycles, a sample-barcoded 5' primer and a J-beta primer mix were used. MiXCR was run by TCRdb on the 5' RACE reads, yielding one entry per CDR3 protein. The sample shows about 730,000 distinct CDR3 sequences, approximately 39% of them seen only once. Individuals who donated were healthy Caucasians from Russia aged roughly 6 to 100. This clonotype originated in a woman in her fifties or sixties in good health. Material: blood.

The CDR3 reads CASSYVRTGIDYEQYF. As DNA, the CDR3 is TGTGCCAGCAGTTACGTCCGGACAGGGATTGATTACGAGCAGTACTTC. This chain links TRBV6-2 or TRBV6-3 with TRBJ2-7, with TRBD1 matching over 8 bases. V gave up 2 bases and J gave up 4 bases; unmatched junction bases: 10. The CDR3 contains 16 residues. Germline lookup yields CDR1 MNHEY and CDR2 SVGEGT.